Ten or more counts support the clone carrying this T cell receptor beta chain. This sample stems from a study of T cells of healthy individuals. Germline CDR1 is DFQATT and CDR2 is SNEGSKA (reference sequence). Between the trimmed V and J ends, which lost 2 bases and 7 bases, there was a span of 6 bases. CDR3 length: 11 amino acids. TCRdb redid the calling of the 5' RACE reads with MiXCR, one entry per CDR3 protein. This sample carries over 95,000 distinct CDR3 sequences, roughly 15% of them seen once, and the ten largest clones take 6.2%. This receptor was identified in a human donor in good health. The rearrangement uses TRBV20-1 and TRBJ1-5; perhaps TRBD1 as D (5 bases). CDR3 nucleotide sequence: TGCAGTGCTAGAAGGGGCCAGCCCCAGCATTTT. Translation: CSARRGQPQHF.